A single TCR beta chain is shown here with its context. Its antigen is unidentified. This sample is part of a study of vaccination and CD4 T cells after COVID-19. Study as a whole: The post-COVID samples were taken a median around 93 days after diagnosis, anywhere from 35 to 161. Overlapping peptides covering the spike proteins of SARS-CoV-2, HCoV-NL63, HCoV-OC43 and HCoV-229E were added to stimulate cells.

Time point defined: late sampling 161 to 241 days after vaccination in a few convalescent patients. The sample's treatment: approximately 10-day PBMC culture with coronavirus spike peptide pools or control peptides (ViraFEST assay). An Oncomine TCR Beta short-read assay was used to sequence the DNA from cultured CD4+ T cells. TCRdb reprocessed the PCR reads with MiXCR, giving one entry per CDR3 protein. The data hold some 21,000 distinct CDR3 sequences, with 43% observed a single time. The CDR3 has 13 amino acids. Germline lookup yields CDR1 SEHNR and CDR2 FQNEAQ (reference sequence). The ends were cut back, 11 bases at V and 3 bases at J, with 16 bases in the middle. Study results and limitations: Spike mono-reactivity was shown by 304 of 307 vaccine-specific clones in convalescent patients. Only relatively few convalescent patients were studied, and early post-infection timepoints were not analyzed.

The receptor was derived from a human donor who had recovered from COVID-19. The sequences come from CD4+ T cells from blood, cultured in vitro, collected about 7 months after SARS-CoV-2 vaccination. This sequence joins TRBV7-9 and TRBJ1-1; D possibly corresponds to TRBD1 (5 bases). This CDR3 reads CAGARQGDTEAFF. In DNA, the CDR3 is TGTGCCGGGGCGAGACAAGGAGACACTGAAGCTTTCTTT.